The 22 T cell receptor beta chains below were found in one sample sequenced in a study of blood T cell repertoires in COVID-19. Assay: immunoSEQ multiplex PCR; the TCRdb copy retains only in-frame clones and omits some. The repertoire has under 250,000 clones, around 90% of them found once; the top ten carry around 6.5%. Source material: peripheral blood. The receptors here all came from a man aged 55 to 70 who had recovered from COVID-19.

The rearrangement links TRBV5-1 to TRBJ2-7; 13 bases fit TRBD2. Per the germline V gene, CDR1 is SGHRS and CDR2 is YFSETQ. V gave up 3 bases and J gave up 6 bases; unmatched junction bases: 9. The CDR3 spans 16 residues. Written as DNA, the CDR3 is TGCGCCAGCAGCTCTGAGGTGGGACTAGCGGGGTCCGAGCAGTACTTC. Amino acids: CASSSEVGLAGSEQYF.

The chain has TRBV6-2 or TRBV6-3 and TRBJ2-7; D perhaps matches TRBD2 (5 bases). This CDR3 has 15 residues. Germline CDR1 and CDR2: MNHEY and SVGEGT. V was trimmed by 6 bases and J by 5 bases, leaving 20 bases between them. The CDR3 region has the DNA TGTGCCAGCAGCCGGTTTCGGTCCGGGATGAACGAGCAGTACTTC. Its translation: CASSRFRSGMNEQYF.

This clone appeared once. The chain uses TRBV6-5 and TRBJ2-7, with TRBD1 as a possible D gene (6 bases). The CDR3 is made up of 14 amino acids. Trimming removed 2 bases at V and 2 bases at J, with 10 bases between. Germline assignment: CDR1 MNHEY and CDR2 SVGAGI. CDR3 amino acids: CASSYNRVTYEQYF. The CDR3, as DNA: TGTGCCAGCAGTTACAACAGGGTAACCTACGAGCAGTACTTC.

The chain has TRBV28 and TRBJ2-1; TRBD2 matches 8 bases. V was pared by 5 bases and J by 2 bases, with 5 bases of the junction left unmatched. The length of the CDR3 is 15 residues. CDR1 MDHEN and CDR2 SYDVKM come from the germline V gene. In nucleotides, the CDR3 is TGTGCCAGCAGTATAGCGGGAAGGACCTACAATGAGCAGTTCTTC. Its translation: CASSIAGRTYNEQFF.

The rearrangement uses TRBV28 and TRBJ2-2, with D perhaps matching TRBD2 (7 bases). The germline V gene encodes CDR1 MDHEN and CDR2 SYDVKM. V was clipped by 4 bases and J by 7 bases, with 19 bases between them. The CDR3 is 16 amino acids. For the CDR3, the DNA is TGTGCCAGCAGTTCTTTCGGGACTACCAGGGGCGGGGAGCTGTTTTTT. Its protein is CASSSFGTTRGGELFF.

This clone has only one observation. The chain links TRBV6-5 to TRBJ1-5; unclear D gene. Germline V gene lookup returns CDR1 MNHEY and CDR2 SVGAGI. Deletions cut 0 bases from V and 5 bases from J, with 11 bases between. The CDR3 is 15 amino acids. The CDR3 DNA is TGTGCCAGCAGTTACTCGAACGGGGAGGATCAGCCCCAGCATTTT. Its translation: CASSYSNGEDQPQHF.

This clone was recorded a few times. V and J are TRBV15 and TRBJ1-5; 8 nucleotides match TRBD1. The CDR3 sequence is 16 residues long. The J segment lost 6 bases and the V segment lost 2 bases, leaving 9 bases of the junction unmatched. The germline CDR1 and CDR2 sequences are LNHNV and YYDKDF (reference sequence). The CDR3 coding sequence is TGTGCCACCAGCAGATCGACGGCCAGGGGGCGTCAGCCCCAGCATTTT. This sequence encodes CATSRSTARGRQPQHF.

Details on this clone: The same CDR3 can be traced to other DNA sequences in this sample. The chain couples TRBV19 to TRBJ1-1; D is unclear. This CDR3 comprises 14 residues. The ends were cut back, 3 bases at V and 2 bases at J, with 10 bases in the middle. Per germline, CDR1 LNHDA and CDR2 SQIVND (reference sequence). CDR3 nucleotide sequence: TGTGCCAGTAGTATGTCGAGGTTAAACACTGAAGCTTTCTTT. It translates to CASSMSRLNTEAFF.

A note on this clone: A much larger clone differs by one base, so this may be a read error. The gene calls are TRBV12-3 or TRBV12-4 and TRBJ2-1; 7 nucleotides agree with TRBD1. After removal of 6 bases from V and 4 bases from J, the junction contained 3 bases not matched to a gene. The CDR3 runs to 13 residues. Here the CDR3 reads CASRSGQYNEQFF. Here the CDR3 DNA reads TGTGCCAGCAGGTCGGGACAGTACAATGAGCAGTTCTTC.

DNA of the CDR3: TGTGCCAGCAGCCCCGGACAGGGCTTAATCTACGAGCAGTACTTC. This sequence encodes CASSPGQGLIYEQYF. This chain connects TRBV7-9 to TRBJ2-7; the match to TRBD1 covers 8 bases. Germline CDR1 is SEHNR and CDR2 is FQNEAQ (reference sequence). CDR3 length: 15 residues. Trimming removed 5 bases from V and 3 bases from J; junction bases left unmatched: 9.

In its sample, this clone was seen once. The chain has TRBV18 and TRBJ2-3, with 11 positions matching TRBD2. CDR1 KGHSH and CDR2 LQKENI come from the germline V gene. The CDR3 is made up of 17 amino acids. J lost 4 bases, V lost 0 bases, and 6 bases had no gene match. The CDR3 DNA reads TGTGCCAGCTCACCACCAACGACTAGCGGGAAATCAGATACGCAGTATTTT. This sequence encodes CASSPPTTSGKSDTQYF.

The V gene is TRBV9, the J gene TRBJ2-3, with D possibly TRBD2 on 6 matching bases. Looked up from germline, CDR1 is SGDLS and CDR2 is YYNGEE. The CDR3 has 9 residues. Trimming shortened V by 7 bases and J by 9 bases, and 6 bases separated the two germline ends. CDR3 residues: CASGGTQYF. The CDR3 DNA follows: TGTGCCAGCGGGGGGACGCAGTATTTT.

As regards this clone: The junction does not match germline at one end; this may be a read error. This chain links TRBV30 with TRBJ1-3; D possibly corresponds to TRBD1 (6 bases). The CDR3 totals 13 residues. CDR1 and CDR2 (germline): GTSNPN, SVGIG (reference sequence). The DNA for the CDR3 is TGTGCCCGGAGGGGGGGCTCTGGAAACACCATATATTTT. Translating it yields CARRGGSGNTIYF.

This clone came up once. The chain joins TRBV14 to TRBJ2-7, with D unclear. Germline CDR1 reads SGHDN; CDR2 reads FVKESK. V gave up 0 bases and J gave up 6 bases, with 12 bases separating them. The CDR3 is 14 residues long. The CDR3 DNA sequence: TGTGCCAGCAGCCAAGACTGGAGACGGCGCGAGCAGTACTTC. Its protein product is CASSQDWRRREQYF.

The chain joins TRBV7-3 to TRBJ2-1; 14 bases align to TRBD2. This CDR3 contains 15 residues. Trimming removed 8 bases from V and 6 bases from J; junction bases left unmatched: 6. Germline loops: CDR1 SGHTA, CDR2 FQGTGA. Here the CDR3 reads CASSETSGRANEQFF. CDR3 nucleotide sequence: TGTGCCAGCTCCGAGACTAGCGGGAGGGCCAATGAGCAGTTCTTC. The whole variable domain, remainder taken from reference TRBV7-3 and TRBJ2-1, is GAGVSQTPSNKVTEKGKYVELRCDPISGHTALYWYRQSLGQGPEFLIYFQGTGAADDSGLPNDRFFAVRPEGSVSTLKIQRTERGDSAVYLCASSETSGRANEQFFGPGTRLTVL.

This rearrangement joins TRBV18 to TRBJ1-2; tentative D call: TRBD1 (5 bases). The germline CDR1 and CDR2 sequences are KGHSH and LQKENI. The CDR3 runs 12 residues. Trimming took off 3 bases at V and 6 bases at J, with 8 bases between the two ends. CDR3 DNA sequence: TGTGCCAGCTCACCTCGGGGGGATGGCTACACCTTC. Translated: CASSPRGDGYTF.

This clone was detected only once. J is TRBJ2-7 and V is TRBV30, with TRBD1 as a possible D gene (6 bases). V shed 2 bases and J shed 0 bases, with 11 bases lying between them. CDR3 length equals 14 residues. From germline, CDR1 is GTSNPN and CDR2 SVGIG (reference sequence). The CDR3 DNA reads TGTGCCTGGAGTCGGGACACGATCTCCTACGAGCAGTACTTC. Translated: CAWSRDTISYEQYF.

In nucleotides, the CDR3 is TGTGCCAGCAGCCGGTTCGGCACAGATGGCTACACCTTC. Its protein is CASSRFGTDGYTF. This sequence joins TRBV7-8 and TRBJ1-2; D is ambiguous. Germline CDR1 and CDR2: SGHVS and FQNEAQ. CDR3 length: 13 amino acids. V lost 5 bases, J lost 6 bases, and 13 bases lay in between. Based on the CDR3 plus reference TRBV7-8 and TRBJ1-2, the full variable domain is GAGVSQSPRYKVAKRGQDVALRCDPISGHVSLFWYQQALGQGPEFLTYFQNEAQLDKSGLPSDRFFAERPEGSVSTLKIQRTQQEDSAVYLCASSRFGTDGYTFGSGTRLTVV.

V gene TRBV14 combines with J gene TRBJ1-6; D gene ambiguous. Germline V gene data show CDR1 as SGHDN and CDR2 as FVKESK. The CDR3 length is 13 residues. Trimming took 4 bases from V and 9 from J, leaving 10 bases between them. The DNA for the CDR3 is TGTGCCAGCAGCCCTAGCTTGAGTTCACCCCTCCACTTT. This translates into CASSPSLSSPLHF.

The chain joins TRBV30 to TRBJ1-6; weak D call: TRBD1 (5 bases). Trimming removed 4 bases at V and 8 bases at J, with 15 bases between. The CDR3 sequence is 14 residues long. Germline assignment: CDR1 GTSNPN and CDR2 SVGIG (reference sequence). The CDR3: CAWTPGPGDSPLHF. As DNA, the CDR3 is TGTGCCTGGACCCCAGGGCCGGGGGATTCACCCCTCCACTTT.

The chain uses TRBV7-2 and TRBJ2-2, with D possibly matching TRBD2 (7 bases). With 7 bases removed from V and 3 bases from J, the gap between germline ends came to 21 bases. This CDR3 comprises 17 residues. The germline gives CDR1 SGHTA, CDR2 FQGNSA. CDR3 sequence (DNA): TGTGCCAGCACCCAACAGGGAGGGGACATATACACCGGGGAGCTGTTTTTT. Translation: CASTQQGGDIYTGELFF.

This chain uses TRBV11-2 with TRBJ2-2; no clear D. The CDR3 has 20 amino acids. The germline V and J ends were trimmed by 0 bases and 1 base, with 21 bases remaining between them. CDR1 is SGHAT and CDR2 is FQNNGV in the germline V gene. This CDR3 is CASSLDRRVVQIVNTGELFF. The CDR3 DNA follows: TGTGCCAGCAGCTTAGATCGGCGAGTAGTACAGATTGTGAACACCGGGGAGCTGTTTTTT.